This T cell receptor (beta chain) was identified during a study of PD-L1 blockade in urothelial cancer. Study-level information: Researchers looked at the blood 3 weeks (second dose) and 6 weeks after treatment began.

The repertoire was sequenced with immunoSEQ multiplex PCR; TCRdb's copy has only in-frame clones and lacks some. Here the sample spans 75,000 to 95,000 clones, around four fifths being singletons. This CDR3 is built from 14 residues. V shed 0 bases and J 7 bases; nucleotides not matched to a gene: 3. CDR1 is SGDLS and CDR2 is YYNGEE in the germline V gene. The time point here: pretreatment peripheral blood. The clonotype originates from a man aged 40-50 years with urothelial cancer. This sequence joins TRBV9 and TRBJ2-2; TRBD2 matches 7 bases. The starting material was PBMCs, obtained around atezolizumab (anti-PD-L1) treatment. CDR3 sequence (DNA): TGTGCCAGCAGCGTAGCGGCTAGCGGCGGGGAGCTGTTTTTT. It translates to CASSVAASGGELFF.